The clone carrying this T cell receptor beta chain has a handful of counts. The antigen is unknown. A read error may explain this, as a much larger clone is one base away. Generation of TCR cDNA used 5'RACE template switching (which added a universal primer site and UMIs). TCRdb recomputed calls from the 5' RACE reads with MiXCR, one row per CDR3 protein. Of under 550,000 distinct CDR3 sequences listed, less than 25% were seen once; the top ten hold 16%. The data were taken from a study of T cells after yellow fever vaccination. The CDR3 is 13 residues long. Germline loops: CDR1 SGHRS, CDR2 YFSETQ. J gave up 4 bases and V 3 bases, and 3 bases lay outside the gene matches. Study-wide findings and caveats: Just a small share of clonotypes turned up in the CD4 compartment as well as the CD8 compartment.

The TCR comes from a young man who received the YFV17D yellow fever vaccine. Sequenced material: PBMCs, taken roughly 20 days after the first yellow fever vaccination. The chain joins TRBV5-1 to TRBJ1-1; 7 bases are shared with TRBD1. In DNA form, the CDR3 reads TGCGCCAGCAGCTCACAGGGGAGCACTGAAGCTTTCTTT. Protein product: CASSSQGSTEAFF.